Sequencing of this TCR beta chain was carried out in a study of OX40 agonist ivuxolimab in advanced cancers. The CDR3 contains 17 residues. About this clone itself: Its antigen is not identified.

Drawing of blood for sampling happened at baseline, at cycle 4 day 1, and at cycle 7 day 1. Overall study findings and caveats: With doses of 0.1-3.0 mg/kg, partial responders showed among the lowest clonal expansion.

Profiling relied on immunoSEQ multiplex PCR, and the TCRdb table lists in-frame clones only, not all of them. The sample carries some 86,000 clones, around 84% recorded once. Sequenced here: CD4+ or CD8+ T cells sorted from blood, sampled in a trial of the OX40 agonist ivuxolimab. The chain recombines TRBV21-1 with TRBJ2-1. TRBV21-1 is a pseudogene. This receptor was taken from an adult with an advanced solid tumor such as melanoma, head and neck, liver or kidney cancer. CDR3 amino acids: CASSPQRKTLTYNEQFF. The CDR3 nucleotides are TGTGCCAGCAGCCCCCAAAGGAAGACGTTAACCTACAATGAGCAGTTCTTC.